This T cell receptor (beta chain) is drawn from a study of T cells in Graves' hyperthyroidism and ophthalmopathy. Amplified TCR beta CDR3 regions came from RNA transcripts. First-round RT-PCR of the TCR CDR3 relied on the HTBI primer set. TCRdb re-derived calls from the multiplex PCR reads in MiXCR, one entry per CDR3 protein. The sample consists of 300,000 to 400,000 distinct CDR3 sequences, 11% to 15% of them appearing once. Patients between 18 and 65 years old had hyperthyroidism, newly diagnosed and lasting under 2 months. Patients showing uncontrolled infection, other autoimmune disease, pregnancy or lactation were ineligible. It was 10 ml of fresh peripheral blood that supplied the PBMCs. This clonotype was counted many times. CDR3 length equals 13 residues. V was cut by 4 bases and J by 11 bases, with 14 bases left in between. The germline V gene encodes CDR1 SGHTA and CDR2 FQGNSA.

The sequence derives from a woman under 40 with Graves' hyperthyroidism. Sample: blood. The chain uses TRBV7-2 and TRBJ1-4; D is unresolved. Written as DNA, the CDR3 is TGTGCCAGCAGCTCCCGACCGGCATGGAAACTGTTTTTT. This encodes CASSSRPAWKLFF. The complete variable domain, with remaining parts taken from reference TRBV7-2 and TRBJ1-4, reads GAGVSQSPSNKVTEKGKDVELRCDPISGHTALYWYRQSLGQGLEFLIYFQGNSAPDKSGLPSDRFSAERTGGSVSTLTIQRTQQEDSAVYLCASSSRPAWKLFFGSGTQLSVL.